This TCR beta chain appears in the sequencing data of a study of OX40 agonist ivuxolimab in advanced cancers. Regarding the study as a whole: More expanded clones were seen, on average, in CD8+ T cells than in CD4+. The antigen specificity of the peripheral T cells (those that were expanded) was not determined.

As concerns this clone: The antigen remains unidentified.

Sequencing was performed with immunoSEQ multiplex PCR; in TCRdb, only in-frame clones are kept and a portion is missing. In the table there are about 55,000 clones, approximately 83% of which are singletons. The CDR3 runs 13 residues. Germline CDR1 is SGHAT and CDR2 is FQNNGV. After removal of 8 bases from V and 5 bases from J, the junction contained 6 bases not matched to a gene. Sequencing was performed on CD4+ or CD8+ T cells sorted from blood, taken in a trial of the OX40 agonist ivuxolimab. This TCR was recovered from an adult with an advanced solid tumor such as melanoma, head and neck, liver or kidney cancer. The genes are TRBV11-2 and TRBJ2-5, with TRBD2 matching 9 bases. CDR3 in DNA: TGTGCCAGCTCTAGCGGGATAGTGGAGACCCAGTACTTC. It is translated as CASSSGIVETQYF.